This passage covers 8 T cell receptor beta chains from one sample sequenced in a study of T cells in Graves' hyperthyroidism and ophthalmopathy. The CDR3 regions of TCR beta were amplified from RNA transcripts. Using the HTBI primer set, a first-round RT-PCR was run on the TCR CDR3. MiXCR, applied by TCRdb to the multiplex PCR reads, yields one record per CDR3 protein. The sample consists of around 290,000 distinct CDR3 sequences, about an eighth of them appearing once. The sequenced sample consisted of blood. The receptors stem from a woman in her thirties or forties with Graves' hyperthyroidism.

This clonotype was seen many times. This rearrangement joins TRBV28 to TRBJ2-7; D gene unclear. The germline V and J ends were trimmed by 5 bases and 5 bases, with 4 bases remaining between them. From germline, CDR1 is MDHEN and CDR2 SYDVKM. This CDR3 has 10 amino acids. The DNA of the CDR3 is TGTGCCAGCAGTCCTAACGAGCAGTACTTC. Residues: CASSPNEQYF.

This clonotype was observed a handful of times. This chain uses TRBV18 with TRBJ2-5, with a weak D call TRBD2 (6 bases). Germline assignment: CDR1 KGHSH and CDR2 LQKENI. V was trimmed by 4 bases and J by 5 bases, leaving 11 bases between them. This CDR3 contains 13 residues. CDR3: CASSLAASETQYF. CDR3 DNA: TGTGCCAGCTCACTAGCGGCGAGTGAGACCCAGTACTTC.

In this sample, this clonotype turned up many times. This chain's CDR3 is CSGVGAGAGGRAFF. CDR3 nucleotide sequence: TGCAGCGGTGTCGGGGCAGGCGCCGGGGGTCGAGCTTTCTTT. V and J are TRBV29-1 and TRBJ1-1, with a possible D match to TRBD1 (5 bases). Trimming pared 7 bases from V and 10 bases from J, leaving 25 bases between. This CDR3 region has 14 residues. CDR1 is SQVTM and CDR2 is ANQGSEA in the germline V gene.

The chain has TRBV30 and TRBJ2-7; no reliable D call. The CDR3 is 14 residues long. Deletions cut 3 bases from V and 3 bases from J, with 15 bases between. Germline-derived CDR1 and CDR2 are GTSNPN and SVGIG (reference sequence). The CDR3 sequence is CAWSHDRSGYEQYF. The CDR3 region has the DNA TGTGCCTGGAGCCATGACCGGTCCGGCTACGAGCAGTACTTC.

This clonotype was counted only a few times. Here the CDR3 reads CASSLGQETYEQYF. CDR3 bases: TGTGCCAGCAGCTTGGGACAGGAAACCTACGAGCAGTACTTC. The chain employs TRBV5-4 and TRBJ2-7, with TRBD1 as a possible D gene (6 bases). The CDR3 has 14 amino acids. Germline V gene data show CDR1 as SGHNT and CDR2 as YYREEE (reference sequence). Trimming removed 0 bases at V and 2 bases at J, with 9 bases between.

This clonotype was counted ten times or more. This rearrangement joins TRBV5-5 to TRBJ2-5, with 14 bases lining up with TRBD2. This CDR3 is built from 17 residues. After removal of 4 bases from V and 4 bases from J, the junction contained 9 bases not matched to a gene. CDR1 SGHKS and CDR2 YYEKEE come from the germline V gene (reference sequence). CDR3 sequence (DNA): TGTGCCAGCAGCCCGACGGGACTAGCGGGAGTTGGAGAGACCCAGTACTTC. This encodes CASSPTGLAGVGETQYF.

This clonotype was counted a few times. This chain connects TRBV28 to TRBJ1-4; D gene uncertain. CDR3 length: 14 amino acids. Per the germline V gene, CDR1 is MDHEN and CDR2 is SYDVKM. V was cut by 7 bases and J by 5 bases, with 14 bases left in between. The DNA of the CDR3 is TGTGCCAGCACCAGTCCGGCAGAAAATGAAAAACTGTTTTTT. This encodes CASTSPAENEKLFF.

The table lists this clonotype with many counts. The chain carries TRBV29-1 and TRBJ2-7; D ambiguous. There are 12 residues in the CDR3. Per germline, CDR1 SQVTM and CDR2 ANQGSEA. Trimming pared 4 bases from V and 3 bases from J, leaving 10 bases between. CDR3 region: CSVGATDYEQYF. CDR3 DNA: TGCAGCGTTGGTGCCACGGACTACGAGCAGTACTTC.